The 32 T cell receptor beta chains reported below all come from one sample, sequenced in a study of beta chain features in type 1 diabetes (dated by TCRdb to about 2018). The study at large found these results: Type 1 diabetes patients showed a moderate but significant shortening of TCRB CDR3 length in all four CD4+ subsets.

These receptors have no identified antigens. Libraries came from the immunoSEQ multiplex PCR assay. All of the isolated RNA was reverse transcribed with the High Capacity cDNA Reverse Transcription Kit, so expressed TCRB transcripts were sequenced. Entries here come from immuneACCESS through TCRdb and include only in-frame sequences with V and J called. Some clones fail to appear in such tables; in the studies checked, an unresolved V gene covers under half of the shortfall, and the cause of the remainder is unknown. The table for this sample lists approximately 70,000 clones; about 50% of them were counted only once. The top ten constitute 0.65% to 0.85% of the sample. The sequenced material came from central memory CD4+ T cells from blood. These receptors were obtained from a man younger than 45 with type 1 diabetes.

This sequence joins TRBV30 and TRBJ1-1; 8 bases match TRBD1. The germline CDR1 and CDR2 sequences are GTSNPN and SVGIG (reference sequence). The CDR3 extends over 13 amino acids. V shed 3 bases and J 11 bases; nucleotides not matched to a gene: 11. CDR3 residues: CAWRSDRGRPAFF. The CDR3 DNA reads TGTGCCTGGAGGAGTGACAGGGGCCGTCCGGCTTTCTTT.

The V and J genes are TRBV4-2 and TRBJ1-6, with D possibly being TRBD1 (5 bases). CDR3 length: 21 amino acids. The germline V and J ends were trimmed by 0 bases and 0 bases, with 21 bases remaining between them. Germline lookup yields CDR1 LGHNA and CDR2 YNFKEQ. CDR3 DNA sequence: TGTGCCAGCAGCCAAGAAGGACCCGGGACTCCCTCGAGCTCCTATAATTCACCCCTCCACTTT. Translation gives CASSQEGPGTPSSSYNSPLHF.

This clone was counted only a few times. V and J are TRBV5-1 and TRBJ2-3, with 8 bases identical to TRBD1. With 4 bases clipped from V and 1 base from J, the junction kept 8 bases outside the gene matches. The germline gives CDR1 SGHRS, CDR2 YFSETQ. CDR3 length: 16 residues. The CDR3 is CASSGGQATRTDTQYF. CDR3 sequence (DNA): TGCGCCAGCAGCGGGGGACAGGCTACTCGCACAGATACGCAGTATTTT.

The V and J genes are TRBV30 and TRBJ2-7; 10 bases match TRBD1. The V gene end was trimmed by 2 bases and the J gene end by 7 bases; junction bases not matched to a gene: 2. The length of the CDR3 is 12 residues. Per the germline V gene, CDR1 is GTSNPN and CDR2 is SVGIG (reference sequence). The CDR3 region is CAWSRTGGEQYF. CDR3 coding DNA: TGTGCCTGGAGTCGGACAGGGGGTGAGCAGTACTTC.

V is TRBV5-1 and J is TRBJ2-5; 7 nucleotides line up with TRBD1. V shed 4 bases and J 1 base; nucleotides not matched to a gene: 13. The CDR3 covers 17 residues. Germline V CDR1 and CDR2: SGHRS, YFSETQ. This CDR3 is CASSQSPTGIGQETQYF. CDR3 sequence (DNA): TGCGCCAGCAGCCAATCCCCGACAGGGATCGGCCAAGAGACCCAGTACTTC.

The chain links TRBV19 to TRBJ2-1, with unresolved D. This CDR3 contains 13 residues. Germline-derived CDR1 and CDR2 are LNHDA and SQIVND (reference sequence). With 1 base removed from V and 7 bases from J, the gap between germline ends came to 8 bases. In DNA, the CDR3 is TGTGCCAGTAGTATAGCTGCCCTAAATGAGCAGTTCTTC. Protein sequence: CASSIAALNEQFF.

V usage is TRBV5-1 and J usage is TRBJ2-3; D possibly corresponds to TRBD1 (5 bases). CDR1 SGHRS and CDR2 YFSETQ come from the germline V gene. Trimming removed 1 base at V and 5 bases at J, with 8 bases between. The CDR3 is 13 amino acids. The CDR3 coding sequence is TGCGCCAGCAGCTTGTTGGGGCAAGATACGCAGTATTTT. Protein sequence: CASSLLGQDTQYF.

The genes are TRBV5-5 and TRBJ2-6; D possibly corresponds to TRBD2 (6 bases). V gave up 4 bases and J gave up 1 base, with 9 bases separating them. CDR1 and CDR2 (germline): SGHKS, YYEKEE (reference sequence). This CDR3 contains 15 residues. As DNA, the CDR3 is TGTGCCAGCAGCCCCCGGGGGTCTGGGGCCAACGTCCTGACTTTC. Translation: CASSPRGSGANVLTF.

The V gene is TRBV19, the J gene TRBJ2-6; D may be TRBD2 (7 bases). CDR3 size: 18 residues. Germline loops: CDR1 LNHDA, CDR2 SQIVND (reference sequence). Trimming took off 3 bases at V and 0 bases at J, with 15 bases between the two ends. This chain's CDR3 is CASSIGGAGVSGANVLTF. The CDR3 nucleotides read TGTGCCAGTAGTATTGGGGGGGCCGGGGTCTCTGGGGCCAACGTCCTGACTTTC.

This clone was observed a few times. CDR3 protein: CASSGDSPRTYEQYF. The DNA for the CDR3 is TGTGCCAGCAGCGGAGACAGTCCCCGGACCTACGAGCAGTACTTC. The chain employs TRBV5-4 and TRBJ2-7; maybe TRBD1 (5 bases). The CDR3 covers 15 residues. Trimming took 4 bases from V and 2 from J, leaving 16 bases between them. Germline values: CDR1 SGHNT, CDR2 YYREEE (reference sequence). Full variable domain (outside the CDR3, taken from reference TRBV5-4 and TRBJ2-7): ETGVTQSPTHLIKTRGQQVTLRCSSQSGHNTVSWYQQALGQGPQFIFQYYREEENGRGNFPPRFSGLQFPNYSSELNVNALELDDSALYLCASSGDSPRTYEQYFGPGTRLTVT.

This clone was detected many times. The chain employs TRBV10-3 and TRBJ2-7; 11 nucleotides line up with TRBD1. CDR3 length: 16 amino acids. CDR1 is ENHRY, CDR2 SYGVKD, per germline. J was trimmed by 3 bases and V by 3 bases; bases with no gene match: 7. CDR3 in DNA: TGTGCCATCAGTGATTTTGGGACAGGGGGTAGCTACGAGCAGTACTTC. It codes for CAISDFGTGGSYEQYF.

This clone was counted a few times. The chain recombines TRBV7-9 with TRBJ2-1; 16 bases are shared with TRBD2. The CDR3 loop spans 17 amino acids. V lost 5 bases to trimming and J lost 7 bases; unmatched junction nucleotides: 8. Germline CDR1 is SEHNR and CDR2 is FQNEAQ (reference sequence). The CDR3: CASSEGTSGRERNEQFF. CDR3 nucleotides: TGTGCCAGCAGCGAAGGGACTAGCGGGAGGGAGAGGAATGAGCAGTTCTTC. Filled out from reference TRBV7-9 and TRBJ2-1, the complete variable domain reads DTGVSQNPRHKITKRGQNVTFRCDPISEHNRLYWYRQTLGQGPEFLTYFQNEAQLEKSRLLSDRFSAERPKGSFSTLEIQRTEQGDSAMYLCASSEGTSGRERNEQFFGPGTRLTVL.

The J gene is TRBJ2-1, the V gene TRBV6-5; 8 positions match TRBD1. The CDR3 totals 16 residues. CDR1 is MNHEY, CDR2 SVGAGI, per germline. With V trimmed by 2 bases and J by 8 bases, 11 bases remained unmatched. CDR3 coding DNA: TGTGCCAGCAGTTACGCAGGCCAGGGGGCTGTCCATGAGCAGTTCTTC. Its protein is CASSYAGQGAVHEQFF.

This chain uses TRBV9 with TRBJ1-4; 11 bases agree with TRBD1. V was pared by 0 bases and J by 4 bases, with 17 bases of the junction left unmatched. The CDR3 extends over 21 amino acids. Per germline, CDR1 SGDLS and CDR2 YYNGEE. In DNA form, the CDR3 reads TGTGCCAGCAGCGTAGAGGACCCCGGGACAGGGGGTTTACCATTTAATGAAAAACTGTTTTTT. Encoded protein: CASSVEDPGTGGLPFNEKLFF. The entire variable domain, with the rest obtained from reference TRBV9 and TRBJ1-4, is as follows: DSGVTQTPKHLITATGQRVTLRCSPRSGDLSVYWYQQSLDQGLQFLIQYYNGEERAKGNILERFSAQQFPDLHSELNLSSLELGDSALYFCASSVEDPGTGGLPFNEKLFFGSGTQLSVL.

This clone was recorded once. The chain uses TRBV9 and TRBJ1-4; 10 bases line up with TRBD1. CDR1 is SGDLS, CDR2 YYNGEE, per germline. V shed 2 bases, J shed 5 bases, and the junction held 3 bases outside the gene matches. The CDR3 loop spans 15 amino acids. The CDR3 DNA reads TGTGCCAGCAGCGTGACAGGGGGCAGGAATGAAAAACTGTTTTTT. Translating gives CASSVTGGRNEKLFF.

The rearrangement joins TRBV11-3 to TRBJ2-7; 9 bases agree with TRBD2. CDR1 and CDR2 (germline): SGHNT, YENEEA. The CDR3 length is 16 residues. J lost 1 base, V lost 1 base, and 5 bases had no gene match. In DNA, the CDR3 is TGTGCCAGCAGCTTAGTGTCGAGCGGGGGGTCCTACGAGCAGTACTTC. Encoded protein: CASSLVSSGGSYEQYF.

This chain connects TRBV6-1 to TRBJ2-3; unclear D gene. CDR3 size: 14 residues. Deletions cut 3 bases from V and 2 bases from J, with 9 bases between. Looked up from germline, CDR1 is MNHNS and CDR2 is SASEGT. CDR3 in DNA: TGTGCCAGCAGTGACCTGCAGTTCACAGATACGCAGTATTTT. This translates into CASSDLQFTDTQYF.

The rearrangement joins TRBV2 to TRBJ1-4; D not resolved. CDR1 SNHLY and CDR2 FYNNEI come from the germline V gene. This CDR3 comprises 11 residues. With 4 bases removed from V and 6 bases from J, the gap between germline ends came to 3 bases. CDR3: CASSVDEKLFF. The CDR3 region has the DNA TGTGCCAGCAGTGTAGATGAAAAACTGTTTTTT.

This chain joins TRBV7-8 and TRBJ2-1; 7 bases match TRBD1. After removal of 1 base from V and 8 bases from J, the junction contained 2 bases not matched to a gene. Germline V CDR1 and CDR2: SGHVS, FQNEAQ. The CDR3 loop spans 13 amino acids. CDR3 sequence (DNA): TGTGCCAGCAGCTTAGATCAGGGGGATGAGCAGTTCTTC. Its translation: CASSLDQGDEQFF.

The gene calls are TRBV5-1 and TRBJ1-5; 7 nucleotides agree with TRBD1. The CDR3 covers 14 residues. With V trimmed by 0 bases and J by 4 bases, 1 base remained unmatched. CDR1 is SGHRS and CDR2 is YFSETQ in the germline V gene. The CDR3 nucleotides are TGCGCCAGCAGCTTGGGGACAGGTAATCAGCCCCAGCATTTT. Its translation: CASSLGTGNQPQHF.

This clone showed up just a few times. V usage is TRBV6-5 and J usage is TRBJ2-5; 7 bases line up with TRBD1. V lost 5 bases, J lost 4 bases, and 4 bases stayed unmatched. The CDR3 spans 13 residues. The germline V gene encodes CDR1 MNHEY and CDR2 SVGAGI. CDR3 amino acids: CASSRDSGETQYF. DNA for the CDR3: TGTGCCAGCAGTAGGGACAGCGGAGAGACCCAGTACTTC.

This chain joins TRBV30 and TRBJ2-7; D ambiguous. In germline, CDR1 is GTSNPN, CDR2 SVGIG (reference sequence). V dropped 3 bases and J dropped 2 bases, with 11 bases sitting between them. CDR3 length: 13 amino acids. The CDR3: CAWRSVITYEQYF. The CDR3 DNA reads TGTGCCTGGAGGTCGGTGATAACCTACGAGCAGTACTTC.

In its sample, this clone was seen a few times. The chain links TRBV18 to TRBJ2-7; no definite D call. The germline V and J ends were trimmed by 3 bases and 3 bases, with 15 bases remaining between them. Germline V CDR1 and CDR2: KGHSH, LQKENI. The CDR3 loop spans 15 amino acids. The CDR3 here is CASSPVSAPDYEQYF. CDR3 DNA sequence: TGTGCCAGCTCACCGGTGTCTGCACCAGACTACGAGCAGTACTTC.

The J gene is TRBJ1-6, the V gene TRBV4-1; D not resolved. Per the germline V gene, CDR1 is MGHRA and CDR2 is YSYEKL. Trimming stripped 0 bases from V and 6 bases from J, with 9 bases between. The CDR3 totals 15 residues. This CDR3 reads CASSQDRGSNSPLHF. The CDR3 DNA reads TGCGCCAGCAGCCAAGATCGAGGGAGTAATTCACCCCTCCACTTT.

The DNA for the CDR3 is TGTGCCAGCAGTTGGGGATCCGCTGCAGGGGAGAACGAGCAGTACTTC. Its translation: CASSWGSAAGENEQYF. The chain employs TRBV6-5 and TRBJ2-7; D is perhaps TRBD1 (6 bases). V gave up 4 bases and J gave up 5 bases, with 21 bases separating them. The CDR3 is 16 residues long. From germline, CDR1 is MNHEY and CDR2 SVGAGI.

In this sample, this clone turned up a few times. The chain joins TRBV9 to TRBJ2-2; D is unresolved. V lost 3 bases and J 5 bases, leaving 11 bases between the germline ends. Germline V gene lookup returns CDR1 SGDLS and CDR2 YYNGEE. The CDR3 has 14 amino acids. In nucleotides, the CDR3 is TGTGCCAGCAGCGCCCAACAAGTTACCGGGGAGCTGTTTTTT. As protein: CASSAQQVTGELFF. The whole variable domain, filled in from reference TRBV9 and TRBJ2-2, reads DSGVTQTPKHLITATGQRVTLRCSPRSGDLSVYWYQQSLDQGLQFLIQYYNGEERAKGNILERFSAQQFPDLHSELNLSSLELGDSALYFCASSAQQVTGELFFGEGSRLTVL.

V and J are TRBV2 and TRBJ2-7; TRBD2 aligns across 7 bases. Germline loops: CDR1 SNHLY, CDR2 FYNNEI. V trimming: 5 bases; J trimming: 1 base; junction bases outside the gene matches: 2. This CDR3 has 13 residues. CDR3 in amino acids: CASSSGVSYEQYF. In DNA form, the CDR3 reads TGTGCCAGCAGTAGCGGGGTATCCTACGAGCAGTACTTC.

The genes are TRBV5-1 and TRBJ2-5; TRBD2 might be the D (6 bases). The CDR3 has 16 amino acids. V lost 0 bases and J lost 3, with 15 bases in between. Germline assignment: CDR1 SGHRS and CDR2 YFSETQ. The CDR3 DNA reads as TGCGCCAGCAGCTTGGCCCGAGGAGGGATTGAAGAGACCCAGTACTTC. Encoded protein: CASSLARGGIEETQYF. The complete variable domain, with remaining parts taken from reference TRBV5-1 and TRBJ2-5, reads KAGVTQTPRYLIKTRGQQVTLSCSPISGHRSVSWYQQTPGQGLQFLFEYFSETQRNKGNFPGRFSGRQFSNSRSEMNVSTLELGDSALYLCASSLARGGIEETQYFGPGTRLLVL.

This clone came up a few times. This rearrangement joins TRBV5-1 to TRBJ2-5, with D unresolved. The germline V and J ends were trimmed by 6 bases and 1 base, with 13 bases remaining between them. CDR1 is SGHRS, CDR2 YFSETQ, per germline. The CDR3 length is 14 residues. The DNA of the CDR3 is TGCGCCAGCAAGACACAGAGCAGCCAAGAGACCCAGTACTTC. Translated: CASKTQSSQETQYF.

This clone was seen a few times. This rearrangement joins TRBV7-9 to TRBJ1-2, with a possible D match to TRBD1 (5 bases). The CDR3 runs to 13 residues. V was trimmed by 3 bases and J by 7 bases, leaving 12 bases between them. Per germline, CDR1 SEHNR and CDR2 FQNEAQ (reference sequence). CDR3 bases: TGTGCCAGCAGCTTTGAGCAGGGCAGTGGCTACACCTTC. It yields the protein CASSFEQGSGYTF.

V and J are TRBV27 and TRBJ1-3, with TRBD1 matching 7 bases. Trimming cost V 6 bases and J 2 bases; bases outside gene matches: 4. Germline assignment: CDR1 MNHEY and CDR2 SMNVEV (reference sequence). This CDR3 has 14 amino acids. The CDR3 coding sequence is TGTGCCAGCAGAAGAGACAGGGCTGGAAACACCATATATTTT. Protein product: CASRRDRAGNTIYF.

J is TRBJ2-2 and V is TRBV9; D possibly corresponds to TRBD2 (6 bases). In germline, CDR1 is SGDLS, CDR2 YYNGEE. The length of the CDR3 is 14 residues. The V end lost 6 bases, the J end lost 5 bases, and 14 bases lay between the germline ends. CDR3 sequence: CASMGSGLTGELFF. The CDR3 coding sequence is TGTGCCAGCATGGGTAGCGGACTGACCGGGGAGCTGTTTTTT.